Below are 15 T cell receptor beta chains sequenced from a single sample in a study of cytomegalovirus exposure and HLA in healthy donors. 13 Jbeta primers and 60 Vbeta primers were used for the PCR. Method: immunoSEQ multiplex PCR; TCRdb's copy keeps in-frame clones and lacks some. The table includes about 110,000 clones, roughly two thirds detected once. What was sequenced was PBMCs. These receptors came from a woman aged 25 to 45 in good health and CMV-seronegative.

The table lists this clone with a few counts. The chain links TRBV7-6 to TRBJ2-1; 10 bases map to TRBD2. This CDR3 has 15 residues. The V gene's germline CDR1 is SGHVS and CDR2 FNYEAQ. Trimming at V came to 5 bases and at J to 6 bases, leaving 7 bases not matched to a gene. CDR3 in DNA: TGTGCCAGCAGCAGGACTAGCGGAGCCTCCAATGAGCAGTTCTTC. Its translation: CASSRTSGASNEQFF.

This clone showed up just a few times. The chain's CDR3 is CASSQDPGLAGGREQYF. The CDR3 DNA sequence: TGCGCCAGCAGCCAAGACCCGGGACTAGCGGGAGGGCGCGAGCAGTACTTC. This chain links TRBV4-3 with TRBJ2-7; 16 positions agree with TRBD2. The CDR3 length is 17 residues. The junction had 5 bases not matched to a gene; V was cut back by 0 bases and J by 6 bases. Germline CDR1 and CDR2: LGHNA and YSLEER.

This chain uses TRBV28 with TRBJ1-1; 9 nucleotides line up with TRBD1. The CDR3 runs 14 residues. The V segment lost 4 bases and the J segment 4 bases; nucleotides outside the gene matches: 4. CDR1 and CDR2 (germline): MDHEN, SYDVKM. CDR3 DNA: TGTGCCAGCAGTTCCGGACAGGGGAGCACTGAAGCTTTCTTT. Protein product: CASSSGQGSTEAFF. The entire variable domain, with the rest obtained from reference TRBV28 and TRBJ1-1, is as follows: DVKVTQSSRYLVKRTGEKVFLECVQDMDHENMFWYRQDPGLGLRLIYFSYDVKMKEKGDIPEGYSVSREKKERFSLILESASTNQTSMYLCASSSGQGSTEAFFGQGTRLTVV.

V usage is TRBV28 and J usage is TRBJ1-2, with D perhaps TRBD1 (5 bases). The germline V gene has CDR1 MDHEN and CDR2 SYDVKM. The length of the CDR3 is 17 residues. Deletions cut 2 bases from V and 1 base from J, with 17 bases between. CDR3 sequence reads: CASSLITVRQFNYGYTF. CDR3 in DNA: TGTGCCAGCAGTTTAATAACGGTTCGACAGTTTAACTATGGCTACACCTTC.

The chain couples TRBV6-1 to TRBJ1-1; TRBD1 is a possible D gene (6 bases). The CDR3 sequence is 17 residues long. Looked up from germline, CDR1 is MNHNS and CDR2 is SASEGT. The ends were cut back, 0 bases at V and 4 bases at J, with 18 bases in the middle. The CDR3 sequence: CASSEAPPGAGGTEAFF. The CDR3 coding sequence is TGTGCCAGCAGTGAAGCCCCCCCAGGGGCGGGAGGCACTGAAGCTTTCTTT.

CDR3 sequence: CASVLSGLAETQYF. CDR3 in DNA: TGTGCCAGCGTACTTTCGGGGCTAGCGGAGACCCAGTACTTC. The V call is TRBV7-2, the J call TRBJ2-5; maybe TRBD2 (6 bases). This CDR3 is 14 amino acids long. V was pared by 8 bases and J by 5 bases, with 18 bases between. Germline-derived CDR1 and CDR2 are SGHTA and FQGNSA.

This chain links TRBV20-1 with TRBJ2-1, with TRBD2 matching over 8 bases. The CDR3 loop spans 11 amino acids. The J segment lost 15 bases and the V segment lost 4 bases, leaving 8 bases of the junction unmatched. Germline lookup yields CDR1 DFQATT and CDR2 SNEGSKA (reference sequence). The CDR3 bases are TGCAGTGCTATATCCCAGGGACTAGTGTTCTTC. Translated: CSAISQGLVFF.

This clone was seen a few times. This chain uses TRBV28 with TRBJ2-7; TRBD2 matches 13 bases. Trimming removed 4 bases from V and 3 bases from J; junction bases left unmatched: 6. The germline V gene encodes CDR1 MDHEN and CDR2 SYDVKM. The CDR3 extends over 16 amino acids. The CDR3 protein is CASSSSTSGRIYEQYF. The DNA for the CDR3 is TGTGCCAGCAGTTCCTCGACTAGCGGGAGGATCTACGAGCAGTACTTC.

This clone was detected only a few times. The rearrangement uses TRBV28 and TRBJ1-5; D is undetermined. V shed 8 bases and J shed 7 bases, with 18 bases lying between them. The CDR3 totals 14 residues. Germline values: CDR1 MDHEN, CDR2 SYDVKM. CDR3 in DNA: TGTGCCAGCCTTGAGGTTAACGGGTACCAGCCCCAGCATTTT. Its protein product is CASLEVNGYQPQHF.

The chain combines TRBV7-8 with TRBJ2-7, with D possibly matching TRBD1 (6 bases). The CDR3 covers 14 residues. V lost 5 bases, J lost 4 bases, and 15 bases lay in between. From germline, CDR1 is SGHVS and CDR2 FQNEAQ. CDR3 protein: CASSPGTSSYEQYF. In DNA form, the CDR3 reads TGTGCCAGCAGCCCCGGGACAAGCTCGTACGAGCAGTACTTC. The full variable domain, its missing parts supplied by reference TRBV7-8 and TRBJ2-7, is GAGVSQSPRYKVAKRGQDVALRCDPISGHVSLFWYQQALGQGPEFLTYFQNEAQLDKSGLPSDRFFAERPEGSVSTLKIQRTQQEDSAVYLCASSPGTSSYEQYFGPGTRLTVT.

The chain couples TRBV4-1 to TRBJ1-4; 11 bases map to TRBD1. The CDR3 totals 17 residues. The V gene end was trimmed by 4 bases and the J gene end by 8 bases; junction bases not matched to a gene: 12. Looked up from germline, CDR1 is MGHRA and CDR2 is YSYEKL. The DNA of the CDR3 is TGCGCCAGCAGCCCGACCCTGGACAGGGGGCGTCGGGAAAAACTGTTTTTT. Translation: CASSPTLDRGRREKLFF.

The chain has TRBV4-1 and TRBJ2-3; 8 bases are a match to TRBD1. There are 14 residues in the CDR3. The germline V gene has CDR1 MGHRA and CDR2 YSYEKL. With V trimmed by 5 bases and J by 6 bases, 7 bases remained unmatched. CDR3 in amino acids: CASSSRTGTDTQYF. CDR3 sequence (DNA): TGCGCCAGCAGCTCCCGGACAGGGACCGATACGCAGTATTTT.

This clone was detected only a few times. The chain links TRBV5-6 to TRBJ2-3; D uncertain. CDR3 size: 14 residues. Germline V CDR1 and CDR2: SGHDT, YYEEEE. V shed 1 base and J shed 2 bases, with 8 bases lying between them. The CDR3 region is CASSLTVPTDTQYF. DNA for the CDR3: TGTGCCAGCAGCTTGACAGTTCCCACAGATACGCAGTATTTT.

The chain joins TRBV27 to TRBJ2-5, with D possibly being TRBD2 (5 bases). The CDR3 totals 15 residues. The germline gives CDR1 MNHEY, CDR2 SMNVEV (reference sequence). V was trimmed by 0 bases and J by 4 bases, leaving 12 bases between them. CDR3 nucleotide sequence: TGTGCCAGCAGTTTATCGAGGCTAGCCCCAGAGACCCAGTACTTC. This gives the protein CASSLSRLAPETQYF.

In its sample, this clone was seen a few times. The chain joins TRBV10-1 to TRBJ2-2, with 7 bases identical to TRBD2. The CDR3 extends over 18 amino acids. With 1 base clipped from V and 2 bases from J, the junction kept 10 bases outside the gene matches. In germline, CDR1 is WNHNN, CDR2 SYGVQD (reference sequence). CDR3 nucleotide sequence: TGCGCCAGCAGTGAGTTTGGGCTAGCGGAGGATAACACCGGGGAGCTGTTTTTT. Translation: CASSEFGLAEDNTGELFF.